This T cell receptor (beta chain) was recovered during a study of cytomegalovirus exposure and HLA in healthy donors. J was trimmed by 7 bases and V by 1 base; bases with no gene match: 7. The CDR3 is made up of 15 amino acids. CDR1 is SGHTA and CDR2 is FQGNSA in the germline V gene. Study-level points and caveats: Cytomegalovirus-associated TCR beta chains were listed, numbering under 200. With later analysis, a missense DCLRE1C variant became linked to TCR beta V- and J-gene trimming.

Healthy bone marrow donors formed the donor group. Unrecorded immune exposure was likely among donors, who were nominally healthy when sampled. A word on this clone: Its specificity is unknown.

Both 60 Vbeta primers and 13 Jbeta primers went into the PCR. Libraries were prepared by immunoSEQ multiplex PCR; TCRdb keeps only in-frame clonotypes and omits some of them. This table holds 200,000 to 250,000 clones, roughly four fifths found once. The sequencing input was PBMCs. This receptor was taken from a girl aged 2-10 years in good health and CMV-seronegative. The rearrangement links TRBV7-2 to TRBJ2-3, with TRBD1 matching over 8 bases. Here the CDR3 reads CASSLVAGGANTQYF. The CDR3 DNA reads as TGTGCCAGCAGCTTAGTGGCAGGGGGCGCAAATACGCAGTATTTT.